This TCR beta chain comes out of a study of shared clonotypes between healthy human individuals. Trimming took off 1 base at V and 0 bases at J, with 10 bases between the two ends. Germline V gene sequence: CDR1 MGHDK, CDR2 SYGVNS. The length of the CDR3 is 16 residues. Assay used: immunoSEQ multiplex PCR; TCRdb lists only in-frame clones, some missing. The table shows about 2 million clones, with 85% to 95% occurring only once. Caucasian adults residing in Nashville, Tennessee made up all the donors. The sequenced sample consisted of naive CD4+ T cells sorted from blood. Subset denoted: CD45RA+ positively selected. The TCR was taken from a man between 18 and 29 years old in good health. The chain combines TRBV25-1 with TRBJ1-3; unclear D gene. The CDR3 nucleotides read TGTGCCAGCAGTGAATCTGTCTCAAGCTCTGGAAACACCATATATTTT. It encodes CASSESVSSSGNTIYF.